These T cell receptor beta chains were read from a single sample in a study of blood T cell repertoires in COVID-19. Method: immunoSEQ multiplex PCR; TCRdb's copy keeps in-frame clones and lacks some. The sample shows under 250,000 clones, 86% of them seen only once. Sequencing was performed on peripheral blood. The receptors were sampled from an older woman who had recovered from COVID-19. Each CDR3 is given with its conserved first and last residue. Each record gives: J gene, D gene, V gene, clone size, CDR3 DNA, CDR3 protein. A D gene is named only where the DNA matches it firmly. Size is omitted from some rows. Given values are once, few, many or a class for expanded clones.

J gene: TRBJ1-2
D gene: -
V gene: TRBV6-5
clone size: once
CDR3 DNA: TGTGCCAGCAGTTACGTGGGGGGGTTCGACTATGGCTACACCTTC
CDR3 protein: CASSYVGGFDYGYTF

J gene: TRBJ2-7
D gene: -
V gene: TRBV5-1
clone size: -
CDR3 DNA: TGCGCCAGCAGCAATCTTTTACGGGCCTACGAGCAGTACTTC
CDR3 protein: CASSNLLRAYEQYF

J gene: TRBJ2-1
D gene: TRBD1
V gene: TRBV2
clone size: -
CDR3 DNA: TGTGCCAGCAGTGAAGTTTCTTCGACAGGGGGTGAGCAGTTCTTC
CDR3 protein: CASSEVSSTGGEQFF

J gene: TRBJ2-5
D gene: -
V gene: TRBV7-2
clone size: -
CDR3 DNA: TGTGCCAGCAGCTTAGAAGCGACGGCACAAGAGACCCAGTACTTC
CDR3 protein: CASSLEATAQETQYF

J gene: TRBJ1-6
D gene: TRBD1
V gene: TRBV2
clone size: -
CDR3 DNA: TGTGCCAGGCAGGGGGCCCGAGGGAATTCACCCCTCCACTTT
CDR3 protein: CARQGARGNSPLHF

J gene: TRBJ2-3
D gene: TRBD2
V gene: TRBV27
clone size: -
CDR3 DNA: TGTGCCAGCAGTACTGGGACTAGCGGGGGGGCAGATACGCAGTATTTT
CDR3 protein: CASSTGTSGGADTQYF

J gene: TRBJ2-7
D gene: TRBD2
V gene: TRBV5-4
clone size: once
CDR3 DNA: TGTGCCAGCAGCTTGGGTCTAGCGGGGCCGCCCTACGAGCAGTACTTC
CDR3 protein: CASSLGLAGPPYEQYF

J gene: TRBJ1-2
D gene: -
V gene: TRBV6-5
clone size: once
CDR3 DNA: TGTGCCAGCAGTTATACAGGAGTGGGTAACTATGGCTACACCTTC
CDR3 protein: CASSYTGVGNYGYTF

J gene: TRBJ1-2
D gene: TRBD1
V gene: TRBV5-1
clone size: -
CDR3 DNA: TGCGCCAGCAGCTTGGGGGTACAGGGGGACTATGGCTACACCTTC
CDR3 protein: CASSLGVQGDYGYTF

J gene: TRBJ2-2
D gene: TRBD2
V gene: TRBV5-1
clone size: -
CDR3 DNA: TGCGCCAGCAGCACTAGCGGGGGGGCCGGGGAGCTGTTTTTT
CDR3 protein: CASSTSGGAGELFF

J gene: TRBJ1-6
D gene: TRBD1
V gene: TRBV11-2
clone size: -
CDR3 DNA: TGTGCCAGCAGCCCAAGACCCGAACAGGGGTCTAATTCACCCCTCCACTTT
CDR3 protein: CASSPRPEQGSNSPLHF

J gene: TRBJ2-7
D gene: -
V gene: TRBV19
clone size: -
CDR3 DNA: TGTGCCAGTAGTAGATTCCCCTCAGGGGCGACCGCCTACGAGCAGTACTTC
CDR3 protein: CASSRFPSGATAYEQYF

J gene: TRBJ1-2
D gene: -
V gene: TRBV7-9
clone size: -
CDR3 DNA: TGTGCCAGCAGCTTAGCGCGGGGAGGGCAAAGTGGCCCCTATGGCTACACCTTC
CDR3 protein: CASSLARGGQSGPYGYTF

J gene: TRBJ1-1
D gene: TRBD1
V gene: TRBV4-1
clone size: -
CDR3 DNA: TGCGCCAGCAGCCTGGAAGGGACAGTCAGCACTGAAGCTTTCTTT
CDR3 protein: CASSLEGTVSTEAFF

J gene: TRBJ2-2
D gene: -
V gene: TRBV5-1
clone size: -
CDR3 DNA: TGCGCCAGCAGCCGATCCTCCACCCGGGCCGGGGAGCTGTTTTTT
CDR3 protein: CASSRSSTRAGELFF

J gene: TRBJ2-5
D gene: -
V gene: TRBV7-7
clone size: -
CDR3 DNA: TGTGCTAGCAGCCGGGACAACCGAGGTGCCCAGTACTTC
CDR3 protein: CASSRDNRGAQYF

J gene: TRBJ1-1
D gene: -
V gene: TRBV5-1
clone size: once
CDR3 DNA: TGCGCCAGCAGCTTGGGTAAGAACACTGAAGCTTTCTTT
CDR3 protein: CASSLGKNTEAFF

J gene: TRBJ1-2
D gene: TRBD1
V gene: TRBV11-2
clone size: few
CDR3 DNA: TGTGCCAGCAGCGCCGACAGGGTGTCAGGCTACACCTTC
CDR3 protein: CASSADRVSGYTF

J gene: TRBJ2-1
D gene: -
V gene: TRBV24-1
clone size: -
CDR3 DNA: TGTGCCACCAGTGGGACAGCCTACAATGAGCAGTTCTTC
CDR3 protein: CATSGTAYNEQFF

J gene: TRBJ2-1
D gene: TRBD2
V gene: TRBV7-8
clone size: -
CDR3 DNA: TGTGCCAGCAGCTTCACTAGCGGGGGGGCGCAGTTCTTC
CDR3 protein: CASSFTSGGAQFF

J gene: TRBJ1-5
D gene: TRBD1
V gene: TRBV6-6
clone size: -
CDR3 DNA: TGTGCCAGCATTAACCGGGACAGGGAGGGCCAGCCCCAGCATTTT
CDR3 protein: CASINRDREGQPQHF

J gene: TRBJ1-5
D gene: -
V gene: TRBV28
clone size: once
CDR3 DNA: TGTGCCAGCAGTTGGATAACCCCGACTAATCAGCCCCAGCATTTT
CDR3 protein: CASSWITPTNQPQHF

J gene: TRBJ1-4
D gene: TRBD1
V gene: TRBV4-3
clone size: -
CDR3 DNA: TGCGCCAGCAGCCGGGGACAGGGGGACAGTGAAAAACTGTTTTTT
CDR3 protein: CASSRGQGDSEKLFF

J gene: TRBJ2-7
D gene: TRBD1
V gene: TRBV5-6
clone size: -
CDR3 DNA: TGTGCCAGCAGCCCCACCGGACAGGCAAGCATTTCCTACGAGCAGTACTTC
CDR3 protein: CASSPTGQASISYEQYF

J gene: TRBJ1-5
D gene: -
V gene: TRBV6-5
clone size: -
CDR3 DNA: TGTGCCAGCAGCCCCCGAAGCGGTAGCAATCAGCCCCAGCATTTT
CDR3 protein: CASSPRSGSNQPQHF

J gene: TRBJ2-3
D gene: TRBD2
V gene: TRBV4-2
clone size: -
CDR3 DNA: TGTGCCAGCAGTCCGTCCCCAATTAGCGGGGGACCCAGCACAGATACGCAGTATTTT
CDR3 protein: CASSPSPISGGPSTDTQYF

J gene: TRBJ2-1
D gene: TRBD2
V gene: TRBV19
clone size: -
CDR3 DNA: TGTGCCAGTAGTATAGATAGCGGGTTGTCCGGGAATGAGCAGTTCTTC
CDR3 protein: CASSIDSGLSGNEQFF

J gene: TRBJ1-3
D gene: TRBD1
V gene: TRBV7-9
clone size: -
CDR3 DNA: TGTGCCAGCAGCGCCGGGACAGGCATCTCTGGAAACACCATATATTTT
CDR3 protein: CASSAGTGISGNTIYF

J gene: TRBJ2-1
D gene: -
V gene: TRBV7-2
clone size: -
CDR3 DNA: TGTGCCAGCAGCTTTGGAGGGGCCAGCTCCTACAATGAGCAGTTCTTC
CDR3 protein: CASSFGGASSYNEQFF

J gene: TRBJ2-7
D gene: TRBD2
V gene: TRBV7-7
clone size: once
CDR3 DNA: TGTGCTAGCAGCTTAGGACTAGCGGGCGAGCAGTACTTC
CDR3 protein: CASSLGLAGEQYF

J gene: TRBJ2-7
D gene: -
V gene: TRBV11-2
clone size: -
CDR3 DNA: TGTGCCAGCAGCTTAACAGGAGCCTACGAGCAGTACTTC
CDR3 protein: CASSLTGAYEQYF

J gene: TRBJ2-3
D gene: TRBD2
V gene: TRBV29-1
clone size: -
CDR3 DNA: TGCAGCGTTGTGGGGGGGACCCGCACAGATACGCAGTATTTT
CDR3 protein: CSVVGGTRTDTQYF

J gene: TRBJ2-1
D gene: -
V gene: TRBV7-2
clone size: -
CDR3 DNA: TGTGCCAGCAGCTCTCAGTTCAACAATGAGCAGTTCTTC
CDR3 protein: CASSSQFNNEQFF

J gene: TRBJ1-2
D gene: -
V gene: TRBV15
clone size: -
CDR3 DNA: TGTGCCACCAGCAGAGAGAGCTATGGCTACACCTTC
CDR3 protein: CATSRESYGYTF

J gene: TRBJ2-7
D gene: TRBD2
V gene: TRBV5-4
clone size: -
CDR3 DNA: TGTGCCAGCAGCTTGCAAGCGGGGGGCTCAGTTTTC
CDR3 protein: CASSLQAGGSVF

J gene: TRBJ1-2
D gene: -
V gene: TRBV5-8
clone size: -
CDR3 DNA: TGTGCCAGCAGCTTTTCCGCTAACTATGGCTACACCTTC
CDR3 protein: CASSFSANYGYTF

J gene: TRBJ2-7
D gene: -
V gene: TRBV4-2
clone size: -
CDR3 DNA: TGTGCCAGCAGCCAAGGAGGTGGGGCGGGAGAGCAGTACTTC
CDR3 protein: CASSQGGGAGEQYF

J gene: TRBJ1-1
D gene: TRBD1
V gene: TRBV5-1
clone size: few
CDR3 DNA: TGCGCCAGCAGCGGACAGGGAGGGGACACTGAAGCTTTCTTT
CDR3 protein: CASSGQGGDTEAFF

J gene: TRBJ1-3
D gene: -
V gene: TRBV28
clone size: -
CDR3 DNA: TGTGCCAGCAGTTTCTTGCGTCTCAGGGGCTCCGGAAACACCATATATTTT
CDR3 protein: CASSFLRLRGSGNTIYF

J gene: TRBJ2-1
D gene: -
V gene: TRBV6-5
clone size: -
CDR3 DNA: TGTGCCAGCAGTTATTCGGCGGTGCGGCAGTACAATGAGCAGTTCTTC
CDR3 protein: CASSYSAVRQYNEQFF

J gene: TRBJ2-1
D gene: -
V gene: TRBV6-2/TRBV6-3
clone size: -
CDR3 DNA: TGTGCCAGCAGTTACTCGAGCAGGGCCTACAATGAGCAGTTCTTC
CDR3 protein: CASSYSSRAYNEQFF

J gene: TRBJ1-6
D gene: TRBD1
V gene: TRBV19
clone size: -
CDR3 DNA: TGTGCCACCCTGCAGTCAGGGGGGAGAAATTCACCCCTCCACTTT
CDR3 protein: CATLQSGGRNSPLHF

J gene: TRBJ2-1
D gene: -
V gene: TRBV20-1
clone size: once
CDR3 DNA: TGCAGTGCCCGGTTCCACAGTGAGCAGTTCTTC
CDR3 protein: CSARFHSEQFF

J gene: TRBJ2-2
D gene: -
V gene: TRBV9
clone size: -
CDR3 DNA: TGTGCCAGCAGCGTAGCGAACGGGGCCGGGGAGCTGTTTTTT
CDR3 protein: CASSVANGAGELFF